These 32 T cell receptor beta chains were all obtained from the same sample, sequenced in a study of blood T cell repertoires in COVID-19. Some clones are missing from TCRdb's copy, which holds only in-frame ones; the method was immunoSEQ multiplex PCR. The table has around 300,000 clones, around 82% seen once. Sequencing was performed on peripheral blood. Receptors originate from a man aged 25 to 40 with active or convalescent COVID-19.

The V gene is TRBV6-4, the J gene TRBJ1-6; D is undetermined. The CDR3 extends over 13 amino acids. The germline CDR1 and CDR2 sequences are MRHNA and SNTAGT. Trimming took 8 bases from V and 13 from J, leaving 18 bases between them. The CDR3 sequence is CASWPPPQWPLHF. The CDR3 region has the DNA TGTGCCAGCTGGCCCCCCCCGCAGTGGCCCCTCCACTTT.

This chain connects TRBV7-2 to TRBJ2-3; TRBD2 agrees at 10 bases. Germline-derived CDR1 and CDR2 are SGHTA and FQGNSA. The CDR3 spans 16 residues. Germline trimming cut 5 bases from V and 2 bases from J; bases unmatched to any gene: 7. CDR3 DNA: TGTGCCAGCAGCCTTTCTGGACTAGCGGACACAGATACGCAGTATTTT. Protein product: CASSLSGLADTDTQYF.

This chain joins TRBV19 and TRBJ1-5; 10 nucleotides match TRBD1. This CDR3 spans 14 amino acids. With V trimmed by 4 bases and J by 9 bases, 6 bases remained unmatched. CDR1 LNHDA and CDR2 SQIVND come from the germline V gene (reference sequence). CDR3 protein: CASSTGDRGRPQHF. Written as DNA, the CDR3 is TGTGCCAGTAGTACGGGGGACAGGGGTCGGCCCCAGCATTTT.

J is TRBJ2-5 and V is TRBV30; 8 bases are a match to TRBD1. The J segment lost 1 base and the V segment lost 3 bases, leaving 4 bases of the junction unmatched. Germline lookup yields CDR1 GTSNPN and CDR2 SVGIG (reference sequence). This CDR3 has 14 residues. In DNA, the CDR3 is TGTGCCTGGAGGGGGACAGGTTCCCAAGAGACCCAGTACTTC. It specifies CAWRGTGSQETQYF.

V usage is TRBV19 and J usage is TRBJ1-1; D gene ambiguous. Trimming pared 5 bases from V and 0 bases from J, leaving 7 bases between. Germline V CDR1 and CDR2: LNHDA, SQIVND (reference sequence). There are 13 residues in the CDR3. The CDR3 region has the DNA TGTGCCAGTAGTTATCGGTTGAACACTGAAGCTTTCTTT. It specifies CASSYRLNTEAFF.

The chain recombines TRBV24-1 with TRBJ2-1, with no clear D. Germline V gene data show CDR1 as KGHDR and CDR2 as SFDVKD. The CDR3 contains 13 residues. V lost 4 bases and J 4 bases, leaving 7 bases between the germline ends. This CDR3 reads CATSEQIYNEQFF. The CDR3 DNA is TGTGCCACCAGTGAACAGATTTACAATGAGCAGTTCTTC.

V usage is TRBV19 and J usage is TRBJ1-5, with 7 bases matching TRBD1. The junction had 12 bases not matched to a gene; V was cut back by 5 bases and J by 8 bases. Germline values: CDR1 LNHDA, CDR2 SQIVND (reference sequence). CDR3 length equals 15 residues. CDR3 coding DNA: TGTGCCAGTAGTCGTACAGGGGCCATATTGGAGCCCCAGCATTTT. As protein: CASSRTGAILEPQHF.

The rearrangement uses TRBV7-2 and TRBJ1-6, with 10 bases aligning to TRBD1. Germline CDR1 reads SGHTA; CDR2 reads FQGNSA. Germline trimming cut 3 bases from V and 1 base from J; bases unmatched to any gene: 3. CDR3 length: 17 amino acids. CDR3 amino acids: CASSFPGQGSYNSPLHF. CDR3 coding DNA: TGTGCCAGCAGCTTTCCGGGACAGGGGTCCTATAATTCACCCCTCCACTTT.

The J gene is TRBJ2-3, the V gene TRBV4-1; D gene unclear. CDR3 size: 14 residues. CDR1 is MGHRA and CDR2 is YSYEKL in the germline V gene. V was shortened by 1 base and J by 1 base, with 6 bases between the two germline ends. The DNA for the CDR3 is TGCGCCAGCAGCCAAGGGGCCGGCACAGATACGCAGTATTTT. It yields the protein CASSQGAGTDTQYF.

This clone was found once. This chain connects TRBV4-2 to TRBJ1-4, with D possibly being TRBD1 (6 bases). In germline, CDR1 is LGHNA, CDR2 YNFKEQ. The CDR3 is 18 amino acids. V was clipped by 3 bases and J by 4 bases, with 21 bases between them. The chain's CDR3 is CASSQKWSTGHLNEKLFF. The CDR3 DNA follows: TGTGCCAGCAGCCAGAAATGGTCAACAGGGCACCTTAATGAAAAACTGTTTTTT.

V usage is TRBV28 and J usage is TRBJ1-4; D gene ambiguous. The CDR3 spans 14 residues. Trimming removed 3 bases at V and 5 bases at J, with 10 bases between. Germline V gene data show CDR1 as MDHEN and CDR2 as SYDVKM. The CDR3 sequence is CASSFGAKNEKLFF. CDR3 DNA sequence: TGTGCCAGCAGTTTTGGAGCTAAGAATGAAAAACTGTTTTTT.

The chain couples TRBV3-1 (or the pseudogene TRBV3-2) to TRBJ2-5; TRBD1 matches at 7 bases. CDR1 LGHDT and CDR2 YNNKEL come from the germline V gene (reference sequence). V was clipped by 6 bases and J by 2 bases; unmatched bases: 6. The CDR3 runs to 14 residues. CDR3 sequence (DNA): TGTGCCAGCAGAGGGGGCCCCTCTCAAGAGACCCAGTACTTC. Amino acid sequence: CASRGGPSQETQYF.

The chain combines TRBV5-4 with TRBJ2-7, with D perhaps matching TRBD2 (7 bases). Germline V gene data show CDR1 as SGHNT and CDR2 as YYREEE (reference sequence). V was trimmed by 5 bases and J by 0 bases, leaving 15 bases between them. The CDR3 has 15 residues. CDR3 DNA: TGTGCCAGCAGTCCTCAGGGGAGGGGCTCCTACGAGCAGTACTTC. This translates into CASSPQGRGSYEQYF.

This sequence joins TRBV9 and TRBJ2-7; maybe TRBD1 (6 bases). Germline V lookup: CDR1 SGDLS, CDR2 YYNGEE. V was trimmed by 0 bases and J by 2 bases, leaving 9 bases between them. The CDR3 has 14 amino acids. CDR3 nucleotides: TGTGCCAGCAGCGTAGACCAGGGGCCCTACGAGCAGTACTTC. This codes for CASSVDQGPYEQYF.

The sample holds a few counts of this clone. The chain links TRBV21-1 to TRBJ2-3; no check of the table's D call, TRBD2, against the DNA was made. TRBV21-1 is noted as a pseudogene. The CDR3 has 17 residues. The CDR3 DNA reads TGTGCCAGCAGCAAATATCTAGCAAAGGAGCACACAGATACGCAGTATTTT. Amino acid sequence: CASSKYLAKEHTDTQYF.

The gene calls are TRBV3-1 (or the pseudogene TRBV3-2) and TRBJ2-1, with 10 bases lining up with TRBD2. Germline V gives CDR1 LGHDT, CDR2 YNNKEL (reference sequence). This CDR3 contains 15 residues. V shed 0 bases, J shed 10 bases, and the junction held 6 bases outside the gene matches. CDR3: CASSQDAAGGYEQFF. The CDR3 DNA reads as TGTGCCAGCAGCCAAGACGCAGCGGGGGGGTACGAGCAGTTCTTC.

This rearrangement joins TRBV6-5 to TRBJ1-2, with 8 bases that match TRBD1. The V gene end was trimmed by 4 bases and the J gene end by 5 bases; junction bases not matched to a gene: 6. Per the germline V gene, CDR1 is MNHEY and CDR2 is SVGAGI. The CDR3 has 14 amino acids. CDR3 in DNA: TGTGCCAGCAGTTTGTCCGGGACAGGATATGGCTACACCTTC. Translating gives CASSLSGTGYGYTF.

Details on this clone: The sample has other DNA sequences that encode this CDR3 too. The V and J genes are TRBV28 and TRBJ2-3; 13 positions match TRBD2. Unmatched junction bases numbered 3, after V lost 1 base and J lost 2 bases. The germline V gene has CDR1 MDHEN and CDR2 SYDVKM. CDR3 size: 17 residues. The CDR3 here is CASSLLGTSGNTDTQYF. Written as DNA, the CDR3 is TGTGCCAGCAGTTTATTGGGGACTAGCGGGAACACAGATACGCAGTATTTT. Variable domain in full (rest from reference TRBV28 and TRBJ2-3): DVKVTQSSRYLVKRTGEKVFLECVQDMDHENMFWYRQDPGLGLRLIYFSYDVKMKEKGDIPEGYSVSREKKERFSLILESASTNQTSMYLCASSLLGTSGNTDTQYFGPGTRLTVL.

The chain has TRBV28 and TRBJ2-7, with TRBD2 matching 7 bases. CDR1 is MDHEN, CDR2 SYDVKM, per germline. Unmatched junction bases numbered 10, after V lost 11 bases and J lost 3 bases. This CDR3 contains 13 residues. CDR3 protein: CAGGGMGFYEQYF. CDR3 DNA sequence: TGTGCCGGGGGGGGAATGGGATTCTACGAGCAGTACTTC.

A few counts support this clone. The V and J genes are TRBV19 and TRBJ2-7, with 14 bases fitting TRBD2. The junction had 4 bases not matched to a gene; V was cut back by 5 bases and J by 4 bases. The CDR3 consists of 15 residues. Germline CDR1 is LNHDA and CDR2 is SQIVND (reference sequence). CDR3 DNA: TGTGCCAGTAGTGCCGGACTAGCGGGAGGATACGAGCAGTACTTC. This encodes CASSAGLAGGYEQYF.

The count of this clone is one. The chain couples TRBV30 to TRBJ1-1; TRBD1 aligns across 7 bases. CDR1 is GTSNPN, CDR2 SVGIG, per germline (reference sequence). J lost 4 bases, V lost 4 bases, and 6 bases had no gene match. The CDR3 length is 13 residues. CDR3 loop: CAWNKQGPTEAFF. CDR3 nucleotide sequence: TGTGCCTGGAACAAACAGGGGCCCACTGAAGCTTTCTTT.

The rearrangement links TRBV3-1 (or the pseudogene TRBV3-2) to TRBJ1-4, with TRBD1 as a possible D gene (6 bases). Per the germline V gene, CDR1 is LGHDT and CDR2 is YNNKEL (reference sequence). The CDR3 is 17 residues long. The V and J ends lost 8 bases and 0 bases respectively, with 19 bases between them. CDR3 bases: TGTGCCAGCTCCGGGGGGCGGTCCCCTGCAACTAATGAAAAACTGTTTTTT. Translated, it gives CASSGGRSPATNEKLFF.

The chain recombines TRBV9 with TRBJ2-7, with TRBD2 matching over 8 bases. Germline-derived CDR1 and CDR2 are SGDLS and YYNGEE. The J segment lost 6 bases and the V segment lost 4 bases, leaving 9 bases of the junction unmatched. CDR3 length: 14 residues. The CDR3 region has the DNA TGTGCCAGCAGCCCGTCAGCGGGAGCTCTCGAGCAGTACTTC. Residues: CASSPSAGALEQYF.

The chain combines TRBV7-2 with TRBJ2-3; TRBD2 matches at 10 bases. The junction had 8 bases not matched to a gene; V was cut back by 1 base and J by 4 bases. CDR3 size: 17 residues. CDR1 is SGHTA and CDR2 is FQGNSA in the germline V gene. For the CDR3, the DNA is TGTGCCAGCAGCTTAGTGATAGCGGGGGGAAGCGCAGATACGCAGTATTTT. It yields the protein CASSLVIAGGSADTQYF.

The V and J genes are TRBV6-5 and TRBJ1-3; D is undetermined. The germline V gene encodes CDR1 MNHEY and CDR2 SVGAGI. The CDR3 is made up of 15 amino acids. Trimming cost V 6 bases and J 0 bases, with 12 bases left between them. The CDR3 reads CASSLPGNSGNTIYF. CDR3 bases: TGTGCCAGCAGCTTGCCGGGGAACTCTGGAAACACCATATATTTT.

The genes are TRBV11-2 and TRBJ2-3; 8 nucleotides line up with TRBD2. Per the germline V gene, CDR1 is SGHAT and CDR2 is FQNNGV. Losses at the gene ends were 3 bases for V and 4 bases for J; bases not matched to a gene: 3. The CDR3 consists of 14 residues. The CDR3: CASSLSGSPDTQYF. The CDR3 DNA is TGTGCCAGCAGCTTGAGCGGGAGCCCAGATACGCAGTATTTT.

This chain joins TRBV12-3 or TRBV12-4 and TRBJ1-6; D gene ambiguous. The CDR3 is made up of 12 amino acids. Trimming shortened V by 3 bases and J by 9 bases, and 6 bases separated the two germline ends. CDR3 DNA sequence: TGTGCCAGCAGTTTCCGGGGTTCACCCCTCCACTTT. Protein product: CASSFRGSPLHF.

The table lists this clone with a few counts. The chain carries TRBV19 and TRBJ1-5, with D uncertain. V was pared by 7 bases and J by 6 bases, with 19 bases between. Germline V CDR1 and CDR2: LNHDA, SQIVND (reference sequence). The CDR3 has 15 residues. The CDR3 here is CASNSPSLRSQPQHF. Here the CDR3 DNA reads TGTGCCAGTAACTCCCCGTCCCTTCGTAGTCAGCCCCAGCATTTT.

The rearrangement links TRBV6-2 or TRBV6-3 to TRBJ2-7; a possible D gene is TRBD1 (6 bases). The CDR3 runs to 16 residues. Germline values: CDR1 MNHEY, CDR2 SVGEGT. Trimming removed 2 bases from V and 2 bases from J, with 16 bases in between. The CDR3 DNA sequence: TGTGCCAGCAGTTACGTCTGGGACATAGGTACCTACGAGCAGTACTTC. This encodes CASSYVWDIGTYEQYF.

The rearrangement joins TRBV15 to TRBJ1-2; weak D call: TRBD1 (5 bases). V was clipped by 0 bases and J by 2 bases, with 10 bases between them. Germline V gene lookup returns CDR1 LNHNV and CDR2 YYDKDF (reference sequence). The CDR3 extends over 15 amino acids. The CDR3 sequence is CATSRDPGGNYGYTF. The CDR3 nucleotides are TGTGCCACCAGCAGAGATCCCGGGGGAAACTATGGCTACACCTTC.

This chain joins TRBV7-2 and TRBJ2-3; D might be TRBD2 (6 bases). CDR3 length: 14 amino acids. Germline V gene data show CDR1 as SGHTA and CDR2 as FQGNSA. The germline V and J ends were trimmed by 7 bases and 0 bases, with 11 bases remaining between them. This CDR3 is CASTRRGSTDTQYF. Written as DNA, the CDR3 is TGTGCCAGCACTCGTCGGGGGAGCACAGATACGCAGTATTTT.

This sequence joins TRBV4-1 and TRBJ1-2, with 12 bases that match TRBD1. J was trimmed by 8 bases and V by 4 bases; bases with no gene match: 11. Germline-derived CDR1 and CDR2 are MGHRA and YSYEKL. The CDR3 extends over 16 amino acids. CDR3 in amino acids: CASSRITGTGGGGYTF. CDR3 DNA: TGCGCCAGCAGCCGAATAACCGGGACAGGGGGCGGCGGCTACACCTTC.